Below, 17 T cell receptor beta chains from the same sample are listed, as sequenced in a study of cytomegalovirus exposure and HLA in healthy donors. Both 60 Vbeta primers and 13 Jbeta primers went into the PCR. Data came from immunoSEQ multiplex PCR; TCRdb stores just in-frame clones and leaves some out. The sample records 100,000 to 150,000 clones, less than 85% being singletons. The sample consisted of PBMCs. The source of these receptors is a man aged 25 to 40 in good health and CMV-seropositive.

This clone was counted a few times. The chain combines TRBV5-1 with TRBJ1-2; 7 bases are shared with TRBD1. The ends lost 5 bases at V and 6 bases at J; junction bases unmatched: 7. Germline CDR1 and CDR2: SGHRS and YFSETQ. CDR3 length equals 13 residues. CDR3 coding DNA: TGCGCCAGCAGTCTAGACAGGGAGAATGGCTACACCTTC. Protein product: CASSLDRENGYTF.

This chain links TRBV5-1 with TRBJ1-1; the match to TRBD1 covers 10 bases. Trimming took 7 bases from V and 5 from J; bases not matched to a gene: 5. Germline lookup yields CDR1 SGHRS and CDR2 YFSETQ. The CDR3 has 13 amino acids. CDR3 in DNA: TGCGCCAGCGGGGACAGGGGAGGAACTGAAGCTTTCTTT. It specifies CASGDRGGTEAFF.

This clone was observed a single time. V usage is TRBV19 and J usage is TRBJ1-2; TRBD1 agrees at 9 bases. Germline V gene data show CDR1 as LNHDA and CDR2 as SQIVND (reference sequence). The J segment lost 1 base and the V segment lost 4 bases, leaving 10 bases of the junction unmatched. The CDR3 totals 17 residues. The CDR3 sequence is CASSSSRKDRGNYGYTF. DNA for the CDR3: TGTGCCAGTAGTAGCTCTCGGAAGGACAGGGGTAACTATGGCTACACCTTC.

The rearrangement uses TRBV29-1 and TRBJ1-4; TRBD1 aligns across 7 bases. Trimming took 4 bases from V and 7 from J; bases not matched to a gene: 3. Germline lookup yields CDR1 SQVTM and CDR2 ANQGSEA. The CDR3 length is 12 residues. The chain's CDR3 is CSVGQGSEKLFF. Here the CDR3 DNA reads TGCAGCGTTGGACAGGGTTCTGAAAAACTGTTTTTT. Looking up the rest from reference TRBV29-1 and TRBJ1-4 gives the full variable domain: SAVISQKPSRDICQRGTSLTIQCQVDSQVTMMFWYRQQPGQSLTLIATANQGSEATYESGFVIDKFPISRPNLTFSTLTVSNMSPEDSSIYLCSVGQGSEKLFFGSGTQLSVL.

The chain employs TRBV30 and TRBJ1-2; TRBD1 is a possible D gene (6 bases). This CDR3 region has 14 residues. V dropped 7 bases and J dropped 1 base, with 16 bases sitting between them. Germline V CDR1 and CDR2: GTSNPN, SVGIG (reference sequence). The CDR3 here is CAFRKTGFNYGYTF. In DNA, the CDR3 is TGTGCCTTCAGGAAGACAGGCTTTAACTATGGCTACACCTTC.

This clone appeared once. V gene TRBV5-1 combines with J gene TRBJ1-2; D gene unclear. The CDR3 consists of 15 residues. Trimming left V 0 bases short and J 4 bases short, with 13 bases between. Germline-derived CDR1 and CDR2 are SGHRS and YFSETQ. The CDR3 region is CASSLGASFTYGYTF. CDR3 coding DNA: TGCGCCAGCAGCTTGGGTGCAAGCTTTACCTATGGCTACACCTTC.

J is TRBJ2-7 and V is TRBV28, with TRBD1 matching 10 bases. Trimming cost V 5 bases and J 4 bases; bases outside gene matches: 8. The CDR3 is 15 residues long. In germline, CDR1 is MDHEN, CDR2 SYDVKM. The CDR3 loop is CASSPRQGAGYEQYF. CDR3 DNA sequence: TGTGCCAGCAGTCCTAGACAGGGGGCGGGATACGAGCAGTACTTC. Full variable domain (rest looked up from reference TRBV28 and TRBJ2-7): DVKVTQSSRYLVKRTGEKVFLECVQDMDHENMFWYRQDPGLGLRLIYFSYDVKMKEKGDIPEGYSVSREKKERFSLILESASTNQTSMYLCASSPRQGAGYEQYFGPGTRLTVT.

The gene calls are TRBV28 and TRBJ1-2, with 9 bases that match TRBD1. In germline, CDR1 is MDHEN, CDR2 SYDVKM. J was trimmed by 4 bases and V by 4 bases; bases with no gene match: 7. The CDR3 has 15 amino acids. The CDR3 region is CASSYPTGGIYGYTF. The CDR3 DNA is TGTGCCAGCAGTTACCCAACAGGGGGCATCTATGGCTACACCTTC.

V and J are TRBV12-5 and TRBJ2-7, with D hard to call. V gave up 1 base and J gave up 6 bases, with 7 bases separating them. Germline assignment: CDR1 LGHNT and CDR2 FRNRAP. This CDR3 is 12 amino acids long. As DNA, the CDR3 is TGTGCTAGTGGTTTGGGTTTCCTCGAGCAGTACTTC. It is translated as CASGLGFLEQYF. Full variable domain (outside the CDR3, taken from reference TRBV12-5 and TRBJ2-7): DARVTQTPRHKVTEMGQEVTMRCQPILGHNTVFWYRQTMMQGLELLAYFRNRAPLDDSGMPKDRFSAEMPDATLATLKIQPSEPRDSAVYFCASGLGFLEQYFGPGTRLTVT.

This clone was observed a single time. This chain links TRBV7-2 with TRBJ1-3; 9 nucleotides line up with TRBD1. This CDR3 contains 18 residues. The germline CDR1 and CDR2 sequences are SGHTA and FQGNSA. J gave up 8 bases and V 1 base, and 15 bases lay outside the gene matches. The CDR3 sequence: CASSLVGDRVFLVDTIYF. CDR3 DNA sequence: TGTGCCAGCAGCTTAGTAGGGGACAGGGTCTTTTTAGTGGACACCATATATTTT.

This clone turned up a few times. V is TRBV19 and J is TRBJ1-5; D remains ambiguous. The CDR3 is 13 amino acids. CDR1 and CDR2 from the germline V gene are LNHDA and SQIVND (reference sequence). V was trimmed by 5 bases and J by 5 bases, leaving 10 bases between them. This CDR3 is CASSPWEYQPQHF. CDR3 nucleotide sequence: TGTGCCAGTAGTCCGTGGGAGTATCAGCCCCAGCATTTT.

The CDR3 spells CAINSGGGLSYEQYF. CDR3 sequence (DNA): TGTGCCATCAATTCCGGCGGGGGTCTCTCCTACGAGCAGTACTTC. V gene TRBV28 combines with J gene TRBJ2-7; 7 bases align to TRBD2. The trim removed 10 bases at V and 0 bases at J, leaving 12 bases unmatched. The CDR3 consists of 15 residues. CDR1 is MDHEN and CDR2 is SYDVKM in the germline V gene.

This chain joins TRBV7-3 and TRBJ1-1; possible D gene TRBD1, 5 bases. CDR3 size: 13 residues. Germline lookup yields CDR1 SGHTA and CDR2 FQGTGA. V was pared by 3 bases and J by 1 base, with 6 bases between. The CDR3 sequence: CASSFQGNTEAFF. The CDR3 region has the DNA TGTGCCAGCAGCTTCCAGGGGAACACTGAAGCTTTCTTT.

The gene calls are TRBV27 and TRBJ2-7; 9 bases line up with TRBD2. The germline CDR1 and CDR2 sequences are MNHEY and SMNVEV (reference sequence). Germline trimming cut 5 bases from V and 2 bases from J; bases unmatched to any gene: 16. This CDR3 has 18 residues. The CDR3: CASSPYAQVGTSTYEQYF. The CDR3 DNA reads TGTGCCAGCAGTCCATACGCACAAGTCGGGACTAGCACCTACGAGCAGTACTTC.

The chain joins TRBV7-8 to TRBJ2-1; TRBD1 agrees at 11 bases. J was trimmed by 6 bases and V by 5 bases; bases with no gene match: 6. The V gene's germline CDR1 is SGHVS and CDR2 FQNEAQ. The CDR3 consists of 15 residues. The CDR3 region is CASSQPGQGVNEQFF. CDR3 bases: TGTGCCAGCAGCCAACCGGGACAGGGGGTCAATGAGCAGTTCTTC.

Notes on this clone: The sample has other DNA sequences that encode this CDR3 too. The V gene is TRBV2, the J gene TRBJ2-7; TRBD1 is a possible D gene (5 bases). In germline, CDR1 is SNHLY, CDR2 FYNNEI. The CDR3 covers 15 residues. Trimming stripped 6 bases from V and 7 bases from J, with 22 bases between. CDR3 protein: CASRNRGHPDEEQYF. The CDR3 coding sequence is TGTGCCAGCAGGAACCGAGGACACCCAGATGAAGAGCAGTACTTC. The whole variable domain, remainder taken from reference TRBV2 and TRBJ2-7, is EPEVTQTPSHQVTQMGQEVILRCVPISNHLYFYWYRQILGQKVEFLVSFYNNEISEKSEIFDDQFSVERPDGSNFTLKIRSTKLEDSAMYFCASRNRGHPDEEQYFGPGTRLTVT.

The chain couples TRBV11-1 to TRBJ2-7; TRBD2 agrees at 8 bases. Germline V gives CDR1 SGHAT, CDR2 FQDESV (reference sequence). The CDR3 extends over 15 amino acids. Germline trimming cut 5 bases from V and 6 bases from J; bases unmatched to any gene: 12. CDR3 amino acids: CASSHPGGGSIEQYF. Here the CDR3 DNA reads TGTGCCAGCAGCCATCCGGGGGGGGGCTCGATCGAGCAGTACTTC.